Listed below are T cell receptor beta chains from one sample, sequenced in a study of Ad26.COV2.S vaccination and SARS-CoV-2 variants. Measured with immunoSEQ multiplex PCR; TCRdb has only the in-frame clones, and not every one. The sample holds around 300,000 clones, around 89% seen once. This material consisted of peripheral blood, taken in a trial of Ad26.COV2.S vaccine versus placebo. Receptors were obtained from a person between 18 and 65 years old who received the Ad26.COV2.S COVID-19 vaccine or a placebo. CDR3s include the opening cysteine and the closing phenylalanine or tryptophan. A D gene is named only where the DNA matches it firmly.

CDR3 length: 14; J gene: TRBJ2-7; D gene: -; V gene: TRBV6-5; CDR3 protein: CASSYGWGVYEQYF
CDR3 length: 15; J gene: TRBJ1-3; D gene: -; V gene: TRBV7-9; CDR3 protein: CASSLAGGSGNTIYF
CDR3 length: 14; J gene: TRBJ1-2; D gene: TRBD1; V gene: TRBV24-1; CDR3 protein: CATSDPRTGSGYTF
CDR3 length: 16; J gene: TRBJ1-4; D gene: TRBD1; V gene: TRBV30; CDR3 protein: CASSGTGVGFGEKLFF
CDR3 length: 13; J gene: TRBJ1-2; D gene: -; V gene: TRBV28; CDR3 protein: CASSFNTGGGYTF
CDR3 length: 13; J gene: TRBJ2-7; D gene: -; V gene: TRBV6-5; CDR3 protein: CASSTRKPYEQYF
CDR3 length: 14; J gene: TRBJ1-2; D gene: -; V gene: TRBV27; CDR3 protein: CASSLSSELYGYTF
CDR3 length: 15; J gene: TRBJ2-5; D gene: TRBD1; V gene: TRBV19; CDR3 protein: CASSVGQGVQETQYF
CDR3 length: 12; J gene: TRBJ2-7; D gene: -; V gene: TRBV11-2; CDR3 protein: CASSLDSYEQYF
CDR3 length: 15; J gene: TRBJ2-3; D gene: TRBD1; V gene: TRBV4-1; CDR3 protein: CASSQEGGRWDTQYF
CDR3 length: 13; J gene: TRBJ1-1; D gene: -; V gene: TRBV11-2; CDR3 protein: CASSPRRQSEAFF
CDR3 length: 18; J gene: TRBJ2-7; D gene: TRBD2; V gene: TRBV19; CDR3 protein: CASSIWPPAGGRNYEQYF
CDR3 length: 16; J gene: TRBJ2-5; D gene: TRBD1; V gene: TRBV14; CDR3 protein: CASSQETGGFVETQYF
CDR3 length: 16; J gene: TRBJ1-2; D gene: TRBD1; V gene: TRBV5-1; CDR3 protein: CASSPTVPGQGEGYTF
CDR3 length: 16; J gene: TRBJ2-3; D gene: TRBD2; V gene: TRBV6-5; CDR3 protein: CASSYTSGPGVDTQYF
CDR3 length: 17; J gene: TRBJ1-3; D gene: TRBD1; V gene: TRBV6-6; CDR3 protein: CASSPRDRGRLGNTIYF
CDR3 length: 15; J gene: TRBJ2-5; D gene: -; V gene: TRBV28; CDR3 protein: CASSPGPQVGVAQYF
CDR3 length: 16; J gene: TRBJ2-7; D gene: TRBD1; V gene: TRBV9; CDR3 protein: CASSVAPGQGTYEQYF
CDR3 length: 14; J gene: TRBJ2-7; D gene: -; V gene: TRBV6-2/TRBV6-3; CDR3 protein: CASSYTAEPYEQYF
CDR3 length: 14; J gene: TRBJ2-2; D gene: -; V gene: TRBV19; CDR3 protein: CASSIGTGAGELFF
CDR3 length: 14; J gene: TRBJ1-4; D gene: -; V gene: TRBV9; CDR3 protein: CASSVGQANEKLFF
CDR3 length: 14; J gene: TRBJ2-7; D gene: TRBD1; V gene: TRBV6-5; CDR3 protein: CASSRQGASYEQYF
CDR3 length: 18; J gene: TRBJ2-7; D gene: TRBD1; V gene: TRBV5-1; CDR3 protein: CASSLAPGQGAYSYEQYF
CDR3 length: 14; J gene: TRBJ1-2; D gene: -; V gene: TRBV7-9; CDR3 protein: CASSARDTAVGYTF
CDR3 length: 13; J gene: TRBJ2-7; D gene: -; V gene: TRBV11-3; CDR3 protein: CASSTGLNYEQYF
CDR3 length: 13; J gene: TRBJ1-2; D gene: -; V gene: TRBV11-2; CDR3 protein: CASSLQGSYGYTF
CDR3 length: 13; J gene: TRBJ2-5; D gene: -; V gene: TRBV5-4; CDR3 protein: CASSFVTDETQYF
CDR3 length: 14; J gene: TRBJ2-3; D gene: -; V gene: TRBV28; CDR3 protein: CASTSTLITDTQYF
CDR3 length: 18; J gene: TRBJ1-4; D gene: -; V gene: TRBV4-2; CDR3 protein: CASSQGSRGAYSNEKLFF
CDR3 length: 17; J gene: TRBJ1-5; D gene: -; V gene: TRBV5-5; CDR3 protein: CASSLREAGPSNQPQHF
CDR3 length: 15; J gene: TRBJ1-4; D gene: -; V gene: TRBV4-3; CDR3 protein: CASSQGNRANEKLFF
CDR3 length: 14; J gene: TRBJ1-4; D gene: -; V gene: TRBV7-9; CDR3 protein: CASSPRQTNEKLFF
CDR3 length: 15; J gene: TRBJ1-6; D gene: -; V gene: TRBV5-1; CDR3 protein: CASSLTGSLGSPLHF
CDR3 length: 13; J gene: TRBJ2-2; D gene: -; V gene: TRBV13; CDR3 protein: CASSPRPTGELFF
CDR3 length: 14; J gene: TRBJ1-2; D gene: TRBD1; V gene: TRBV7-2; CDR3 protein: CASSSDRVSYGYTF
CDR3 length: 14; J gene: TRBJ2-3; D gene: -; V gene: TRBV3-1/TRBV3-2; CDR3 protein: CASSQGQVTDTQYF
CDR3 length: 13; J gene: TRBJ1-5; D gene: -; V gene: TRBV15; CDR3 protein: CATSRDRGEPQHF
CDR3 length: 15; J gene: TRBJ2-3; D gene: TRBD2; V gene: TRBV6-4; CDR3 protein: CASRSGTSGADTQYF
CDR3 length: 12; J gene: TRBJ1-3; D gene: -; V gene: TRBV10-3; CDR3 protein: CAIGGNGNTIYF
CDR3 length: 15; J gene: TRBJ1-5; D gene: -; V gene: TRBV2; CDR3 protein: CASTGGGYSNQPQHF
CDR3 length: 13; J gene: TRBJ2-1; D gene: -; V gene: TRBV30; CDR3 protein: CAWSKGNNNEQFF
CDR3 length: 16; J gene: TRBJ1-4; D gene: -; V gene: TRBV18; CDR3 protein: CASSRPSGGANEKLFF
CDR3 length: 13; J gene: TRBJ2-7; D gene: -; V gene: TRBV5-1; CDR3 protein: CASSAGQSYEQYF
CDR3 length: 18; J gene: TRBJ2-1; D gene: -; V gene: TRBV2; CDR3 protein: CASTLLGRARSSYNEQFF
CDR3 length: 14; J gene: TRBJ2-4; D gene: -; V gene: TRBV18; CDR3 protein: CASSPGETKNIQYF
CDR3 length: 16; J gene: TRBJ2-1; D gene: TRBD2; V gene: TRBV24-1; CDR3 protein: CATSAPSGGAYNEQFF
CDR3 length: 12; J gene: TRBJ2-5; D gene: -; V gene: TRBV10-3; CDR3 protein: CAIGGGLETQYF
CDR3 length: 13; J gene: TRBJ2-5; D gene: -; V gene: TRBV6-5; CDR3 protein: CATGHPRRETQYF
CDR3 length: 15; J gene: TRBJ2-7; D gene: TRBD1; V gene: TRBV3-1/TRBV3-2; CDR3 protein: CASSQGTGISYEQYF
CDR3 length: 15; J gene: TRBJ2-7; D gene: -; V gene: TRBV9; CDR3 protein: CASSVGGLSSYEQYF
CDR3 length: 14; J gene: TRBJ1-5; D gene: -; V gene: TRBV5-1; CDR3 protein: CASSSGDSNQPQHF
CDR3 length: 16; J gene: TRBJ2-1; D gene: TRBD2; V gene: TRBV11-2; CDR3 protein: CASSFLARRTSGTQFF
CDR3 length: 13; J gene: TRBJ2-5; D gene: TRBD2; V gene: TRBV12-3/TRBV12-4; CDR3 protein: CASRGGLIETQYF
CDR3 length: 11; J gene: TRBJ1-2; D gene: -; V gene: TRBV18; CDR3 protein: CASSRDYGYTF
CDR3 length: 14; J gene: TRBJ2-7; D gene: TRBD2; V gene: TRBV20-1; CDR3 protein: CSASSSGVSYEQYF